Only one count was recorded for the clone carrying this T cell receptor (beta chain). The sample originates from a study of blood T cell repertoires in COVID-19. Study overall: Spain, Italy and the United States supplied samples that represented acute and convalescent COVID-19. T cells, B-cell-depleted T cells, or PBMCs supplied cDNA or gDNA.

In germline, CDR1 is LGHDT, CDR2 YNNKEL (reference sequence). Trimming took off 0 bases at V and 3 bases at J, with 14 bases between the two ends. The length of the CDR3 is 16 residues. Authors' methods: Scientists estimated how many nucleated cells there were by amplifying reference gene primers. Sequencing used immunoSEQ multiplex PCR; TCRdb keeps in-frame clones, though not all of them. The V and J calls and clone size were taken over from that table, and D and trimming were inferred from the DNA. Of approximately 190,000 clones in the sample, around four fifths were seen once. The V call is TRBV3-1 (or the pseudogene TRBV3-2), the J call TRBJ2-5; D is possibly TRBD1 (6 bases). This receptor was obtained from a human donor in a cohort sampled during active COVID-19. Sequencing was performed on peripheral blood. The CDR3 nucleotides are TGTGCCAGCAGCCAAGACGTGGGGGCTGGGAAAGAGACCCAGTACTTC. Its protein is CASSQDVGAGKETQYF.